This paragraph reports one T cell receptor beta chain. Its antigen is not known. This sample stems from a study of T cell repertoires in cytomegalovirus infection. Study-level findings and limits: Dominating the ex vivo response were TCR beta clonotypes that were CMV-specific and HLA-C-restricted.

Trimming cost V 3 bases and J 10 bases; bases outside gene matches: 7. The CDR3 sequence is 14 residues long. Germline assignment: CDR1 SNHLY and CDR2 FYNNEI. TCRdb fed the reads into MiXCR, producing one record per CDR3 protein. Of some 150,000 distinct CDR3 sequences in the sample, about 6% were seen once. The receptor was isolated from a human donor in good health (CMV status not recorded). Some clones in this sample may be carry-over from other donors' samples. Sequencing was done on a sample of PBMCs. The chain joins TRBV2 to TRBJ1-1, with 11 bases fitting TRBD1. The CDR3 protein is CASSDDPGQGAAFF. DNA of the CDR3: TGTGCCAGCAGTGATGACCCCGGACAGGGGGCAGCTTTCTTT.